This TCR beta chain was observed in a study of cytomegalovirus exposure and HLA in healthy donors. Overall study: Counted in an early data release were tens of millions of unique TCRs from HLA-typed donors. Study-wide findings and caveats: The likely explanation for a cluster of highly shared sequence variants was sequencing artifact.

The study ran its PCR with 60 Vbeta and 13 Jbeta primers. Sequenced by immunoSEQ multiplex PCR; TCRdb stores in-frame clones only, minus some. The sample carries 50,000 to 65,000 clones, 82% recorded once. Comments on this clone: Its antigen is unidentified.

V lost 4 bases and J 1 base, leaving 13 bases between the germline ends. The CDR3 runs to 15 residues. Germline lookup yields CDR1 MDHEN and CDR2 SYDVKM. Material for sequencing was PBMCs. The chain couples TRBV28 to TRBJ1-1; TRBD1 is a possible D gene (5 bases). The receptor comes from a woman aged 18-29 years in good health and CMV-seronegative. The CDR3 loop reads CASSSPTDRNTEAFF. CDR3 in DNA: TGTGCCAGCAGTTCCCCGACTGACAGGAACACTGAAGCTTTCTTT.